The next 21 T cell receptor beta chains were all read from a single sample in a study of blood T cell repertoires in COVID-19 (TCRdb year 2020). Receptor libraries were prepared by the immunoSEQ multiplex PCR assay. This is the immuneACCESS table as TCRdb keeps it, with only in-frame sequences that have V and J called. A part of the clones is gone; compared with another copy, unresolved V genes explain less than half, and the rest is unexplained. In this sample the table shows a few hundred thousand clones, more than 75% of which occur a single time. 9.5% to 15% of the sample goes to the ten largest clones. The sequenced sample consisted of peripheral blood. The receptors were sampled from a human donor in a cohort sampled during active COVID-19.

CDR3 sequence (DNA): TGTGCCAGCAGCTTTCGACAGGGGAGCGGAGAGACCCAGTACTTC. The encoded protein is CASSFRQGSGETQYF. The chain employs TRBV7-2 and TRBJ2-5; TRBD1 matches 8 bases. Germline trimming cut 3 bases from V and 4 bases from J; bases unmatched to any gene: 7. Per germline, CDR1 SGHTA and CDR2 FQGNSA. This CDR3 contains 15 residues.

V is TRBV5-4 and J is TRBJ1-1, with 7 bases fitting TRBD1. CDR1 and CDR2 (germline): SGHNT, YYREEE (reference sequence). The CDR3 contains 14 residues. The ends lost 4 bases at V and 5 bases at J; junction bases unmatched: 8. CDR3 in amino acids: CASSPTTGRTEAFF. As DNA, the CDR3 is TGTGCCAGCAGCCCCACGACAGGGAGGACTGAAGCTTTCTTT.

The CDR3 spells CASSQDRGDEKLFF. CDR3 nucleotide sequence: TGTGCCAGCAGCCAGGACAGGGGGGATGAAAAACTGTTTTTT. The gene calls are TRBV7-2 and TRBJ1-4; 10 bases are shared with TRBD1. The ends lost 5 bases at V and 6 bases at J; junction bases unmatched: 3. In germline, CDR1 is SGHTA, CDR2 FQGNSA. The CDR3 has 14 amino acids.

This clone was recorded once. This rearrangement joins TRBV5-6 to TRBJ2-4; tentatively, D is TRBD1 (5 bases). V lost 4 bases and J 13 bases, leaving 12 bases between the germline ends. Germline V CDR1 and CDR2: SGHDT, YYEEEE. The CDR3 extends over 11 amino acids. As DNA, the CDR3 is TGTGCCAGCAGCGCCGAGACAGACCAGTACTTC. Its translation is CASSAETDQYF.

J is TRBJ1-2 and V is TRBV7-8; the D is unclear. Trimming removed 1 base from V and 4 bases from J, with 7 bases in between. CDR3 length: 13 residues. CDR1 and CDR2 (germline): SGHVS, FQNEAQ. In DNA form, the CDR3 reads TGTGCCAGCAGCTTAGAACGGTTCTATGGCTACACCTTC. Protein: CASSLERFYGYTF.

The gene calls are TRBV4-1 and TRBJ2-3; 9 positions agree with TRBD2. V lost 1 base, J lost 5 bases, and 7 bases stayed unmatched. Germline CDR1 reads MGHRA; CDR2 reads YSYEKL. The CDR3 consists of 16 residues. CDR3 DNA sequence: TGCGCCAGCAGCCAAGGGGCGGGAGGGCCGATAGATACGCAGTATTTT. As protein: CASSQGAGGPIDTQYF.

This sequence joins TRBV5-1 and TRBJ1-6, with 10 bases identical to TRBD1. There are 14 residues in the CDR3. Losses at the gene ends were 5 bases for V and 8 bases for J; bases not matched to a gene: 4. Germline V gene sequence: CDR1 SGHRS, CDR2 YFSETQ. CDR3 DNA: TGCGCCAGCAGTTACGGACAGGGGGATTCACCCCTCCACTTT. Translated, it gives CASSYGQGDSPLHF.

This sequence joins TRBV28 and TRBJ1-3; TRBD1 matches 7 bases. Trimming took 6 bases from V and 0 from J; bases not matched to a gene: 17. CDR3 length: 19 amino acids. Germline assignment: CDR1 MDHEN and CDR2 SYDVKM. The chain's CDR3 is CASRLPEGATGSSGNTIYF. For the CDR3, the DNA is TGTGCCAGCAGACTCCCGGAGGGGGCGACCGGAAGCTCTGGAAACACCATATATTTT.

The rearrangement links TRBV6-5 to TRBJ2-3; no firm D call. The germline CDR1 and CDR2 sequences are MNHEY and SVGAGI. V was pared by 2 bases and J by 2 bases, with 11 bases between. The CDR3 contains 15 residues. DNA for the CDR3: TGTGCCAGCAGTTACGGCCGTCCCGCCACAGATACGCAGTATTTT. Translation gives CASSYGRPATDTQYF.

The chain uses TRBV29-1 and TRBJ2-7; D ambiguous. From germline, CDR1 is SQVTM and CDR2 ANQGSEA. This CDR3 has 15 residues. V was trimmed by 4 bases and J by 1 base, leaving 17 bases between them. CDR3 sequence: CSVVPSGYISYEQYF. The CDR3 region has the DNA TGCAGCGTTGTCCCTTCAGGATACATTTCCTACGAGCAGTACTTC.

The chain links TRBV2 to TRBJ2-2; no firm D call. Germline CDR1 is SNHLY and CDR2 is FYNNEI. Trimming shortened V by 6 bases and J by 4 bases, and 12 bases separated the two germline ends. There are 14 residues in the CDR3. The CDR3 nucleotides read TGTGCCAGCAGCCGCTCTGAGATCACCGGGGAGCTGTTTTTT. Its protein product is CASSRSEITGELFF.

The chain links TRBV5-1 to TRBJ1-4; possible D gene TRBD1, 5 bases. Germline V gives CDR1 SGHRS, CDR2 YFSETQ. V was clipped by 0 bases and J by 3 bases, with 9 bases between them. The CDR3 is 15 amino acids. Here the CDR3 reads CASSLAGLPNEKLFF. For the CDR3, the DNA is TGCGCCAGCAGCTTGGCGGGACTTCCTAATGAAAAACTGTTTTTT. Looking up the rest from reference TRBV5-1 and TRBJ1-4 gives the full variable domain: KAGVTQTPRYLIKTRGQQVTLSCSPISGHRSVSWYQQTPGQGLQFLFEYFSETQRNKGNFPGRFSGRQFSNSRSEMNVSTLELGDSALYLCASSLAGLPNEKLFFGSGTQLSVL.

The rearrangement links TRBV7-6 to TRBJ1-2, with 7 bases lining up with TRBD1. Trimming at V came to 10 bases and at J to 4 bases, leaving 9 bases not matched to a gene. The CDR3 is 13 residues long. Germline V gene sequence: CDR1 SGHVS, CDR2 FNYEAQ. The CDR3 spells CAIHTGVGYGYTF. As DNA, the CDR3 is TGTGCCATCCATACAGGGGTCGGCTATGGCTACACCTTC.

This clone was recorded only once. The chain has TRBV7-2 and TRBJ1-6, with a possible D match to TRBD1 (6 bases). Germline values: CDR1 SGHTA, CDR2 FQGNSA. Trimming cost V 2 bases and J 5 bases, with 13 bases left between them. The CDR3 sequence is 16 residues long. In nucleotides, the CDR3 is TGTGCCAGCAGCTTACTCGGGGGGCGGGATAATTCACCCCTCCACTTT. Its translation is CASSLLGGRDNSPLHF.

This chain connects TRBV6-5 to TRBJ2-3; 10 bases fit TRBD2. The germline CDR1 and CDR2 sequences are MNHEY and SVGAGI. Unmatched junction bases numbered 3, after V lost 4 bases and J lost 5 bases. This CDR3 contains 14 residues. The CDR3, as DNA: TGTGCCAGCAGTTCCAGCGGGAGGGGAGATACGCAGTATTTT. Protein: CASSSSGRGDTQYF.

This clone has only one observation. The chain combines TRBV11-3 with TRBJ2-3; D is undetermined. V was clipped by 5 bases and J by 7 bases, with 13 bases between them. The CDR3 runs to 13 residues. The germline V gene has CDR1 SGHNT and CDR2 YENEEA. CDR3 amino acids: CASSPGAVNTQYF. CDR3 nucleotide sequence: TGTGCCAGCAGCCCTGGAGCCGTAAATACGCAGTATTTT.

The V and J genes are TRBV10-3 and TRBJ2-1; 12 bases fit TRBD2. Germline-derived CDR1 and CDR2 are ENHRY and SYGVKD. The V segment lost 2 bases and the J segment 9 bases; nucleotides outside the gene matches: 8. There are 16 residues in the CDR3. The CDR3, as DNA: TGTGCCATCAGTGAGAGGACTAGCGGGACGGGGGGTGAGCAGTTCTTC. Translating gives CAISERTSGTGGEQFF.

This clone has only one observation. The rearrangement joins TRBV7-8 to TRBJ2-1, with D maybe TRBD2 (6 bases). With 5 bases removed from V and 0 bases from J, the gap between germline ends came to 8 bases. The CDR3 contains 14 residues. CDR1 is SGHVS, CDR2 FQNEAQ, per germline. The CDR3 region is CASSPGLSYNEQFF. In nucleotides, the CDR3 is TGTGCCAGCAGCCCGGGACTCTCCTACAATGAGCAGTTCTTC.

J is TRBJ2-7 and V is TRBV28; possibly TRBD1 for D (6 bases). V was pared by 10 bases and J by 2 bases, with 15 bases between. This CDR3 has 13 residues. Germline CDR1 is MDHEN and CDR2 is SYDVKM. The CDR3 DNA follows: TGTGCCAACTCGGACAGAGGGGCCTACGAGCAGTACTTC. Translating it yields CANSDRGAYEQYF.

This clone was seen more than once but under ten times. The rearrangement links TRBV3-1 (or the pseudogene TRBV3-2) to TRBJ2-7; TRBD1 might be the D (6 bases). Germline CDR1 is LGHDT and CDR2 is YNNKEL (reference sequence). The CDR3 is 17 amino acids. Trimming took off 2 bases at V and 5 bases at J, with 22 bases between the two ends. In DNA, the CDR3 is TGTGCCAGCAGCCAATACGGCCAGAGGACAGATCTCGACGAGCAGTACTTC. Translated: CASSQYGQRTDLDEQYF.

The genes are TRBV19 and TRBJ2-5; a weak D match, TRBD1 (5 bases). This CDR3 spans 14 amino acids. V dropped 5 bases and J dropped 7 bases, with 17 bases sitting between them. Per the germline V gene, CDR1 is LNHDA and CDR2 is SQIVND (reference sequence). CDR3 residues: CASSSWGLGRTQYF. The CDR3 DNA reads TGTGCCAGTAGTTCCTGGGGCCTCGGACGGACCCAGTACTTC.